A selection of T cell receptor beta chains follows, all from one sample in a study of shared clonotypes between healthy human individuals. Profiling relied on immunoSEQ multiplex PCR, and the TCRdb table lists in-frame clones only, not all of them. Of some 2.4 million clones in the sample, approximately 94% were seen once. The source material was naive CD4+ T cells from PBMCs. Receptor source: a man aged 18 to 30 in good health. Some clones in this sample may be carry-over from other donors' samples. Each CDR3 is given with its conserved first and last residue. A D gene is named only where the DNA matches it firmly. Only part of the rows carry a size: once, few, many, or a class if the clone is expanded.

V	J	size	D	DNA	CDR3
TRBV5-1	TRBJ2-7	NA	NA	TGCGCCAGCAGCTGGGGGCCTTTAGGCGCAGCCTACGAGCAGTACTTC	CASSWGPLGAAYEQYF
TRBV9	TRBJ1-5	NA	NA	TGTGCCAGCAGCGCTCACGGGGGGAACCAGCCCCAGCATTTT	CASSAHGGNQPQHF
TRBV5-1	TRBJ1-1	NA	TRBD1	TGCGCCAGCAGCTTGGCGAGACAGGGGGGGACTGAAGCTTTCTTT	CASSLARQGGTEAFF
TRBV9	TRBJ1-5	NA	NA	TGTGCCAGCAGCGTAGACGCACTAGGTCAGCCCCAGCATTTT	CASSVDALGQPQHF
TRBV6-5	TRBJ2-1	NA	NA	TGTGCCAGCAGCCAGGACAGACCAACTTACAATGAGCAGTTCTTC	CASSQDRPTYNEQFF
TRBV28	TRBJ1-5	NA	NA	TGTGCCAGCAGTTTAAGGGAGACCAATCAGCCCCAGCATTTT	CASSLRETNQPQHF
TRBV28	TRBJ2-2	NA	NA	TGTGCCAGCAGTCCGCCCGGACTGACGACCGGGGAGCTGTTTTTT	CASSPPGLTTGELFF
TRBV30	TRBJ1-1	NA	NA	TGTGCCTGGAGTCGGCAGGGGAACACTGAAGCTTTCTTT	CAWSRQGNTEAFF
TRBV6-1	TRBJ2-7	NA	NA	TGTGCCAGCAGTGCCATAAGATACGAGCAGTACTTC	CASSAIRYEQYF
TRBV11-2	TRBJ1-1	NA	NA	TGTGCCAGCAGCTTATCCTCTTTGATGAACACTGAAGCTTTCTTT	CASSLSSLMNTEAFF
TRBV29-1	TRBJ2-5	NA	NA	TGCAGCGTTGAAGGGTCTGGGAAAGAGACCCAGTACTTC	CSVEGSGKETQYF
TRBV21-1	TRBJ2-7	NA	NA	TGTGCCAGCACCACGGGTAGGGAAATAGCGGGAGGGCCTTTCTACGAGCAGTACTTC	CASTTGREIAGGPFYEQYF
TRBV11-3	TRBJ2-5	NA	NA	TGTGCCAGCAGCCCCCAGGGGGCCGGGGGGGAGACCCAGTACTTC	CASSPQGAGGETQYF
TRBV10-3	TRBJ2-7	NA	NA	TGTGCCATCAGCGACAACTACGAGCAGTACTTC	CAISDNYEQYF
TRBV2	TRBJ1-5	NA	TRBD1	TGTGCCAGCAGGCAGACTCCGAAACCCGGACAGGGCATTCTTCAGCCCCAGCATTTT	CASRQTPKPGQGILQPQHF
TRBV7-3	TRBJ1-5	NA	NA	TGTGCCAGCAGCTCAGGAGGGGCAGGGACTAACCCCCAGCATTTT	CASSSGGAGTNPQHF
TRBV5-4	TRBJ2-7	NA	NA	TGTGCCAGCAGCTTCTCAGGGGAGAGGCGCGAGCAGTACTTC	CASSFSGERREQYF
TRBV4-3	TRBJ2-5	NA	TRBD2	TGCGCCAGCAGCCAACTAGCGGGAGGAGAGACCCAGTACTTC	CASSQLAGGETQYF
TRBV5-1	TRBJ2-3	once	TRBD1	TGCGCCAGCGGAACAGGGGTGCCATTGGATACGCAGTATTTT	CASGTGVPLDTQYF
TRBV5-6	TRBJ2-7	once	NA	TGTGCCAGCAGTATGAGGGCCCCGGGTATGTACGAGCAGTACTTC	CASSMRAPGMYEQYF
TRBV15	TRBJ2-7	NA	TRBD2	TGTGCCACCAGCATGGAGACTAGCGCATACTACGAGCAGTACTTC	CATSMETSAYYEQYF
TRBV28	TRBJ1-5	NA	NA	TGTGCCAGCAGTGGACAGTCGCATCAGCCCCAGCATTTT	CASSGQSHQPQHF
TRBV28	TRBJ2-1	NA	NA	TGTGCCAGCAACCTTCGGGCTTACAATGAGCAGTTCTTC	CASNLRAYNEQFF
TRBV6-9	TRBJ1-1	NA	TRBD1	TGTGCCTTACTTACACGGACAGGGGCCACTGAAGCTTTCTTT	CALLTRTGATEAFF
TRBV19	TRBJ1-3	NA	NA	TGTGCCAGTAGTATTCCAGGGTCAAGATCTGGAAACACCATATATTTT	CASSIPGSRSGNTIYF
TRBV6-6	TRBJ1-1	NA	TRBD1	TGTGCCAGCAGTCGACAGGGTAGTGGGGACACTGAAGCTTTCTTT	CASSRQGSGDTEAFF
TRBV18	TRBJ1-1	once	TRBD1	TGTGCCAGCTCACCCGGGACAGGTAACACTGAAGCTTTCTTT	CASSPGTGNTEAFF
TRBV6-1	TRBJ1-5	few	NA	TGTGCCAGCAGTGAAGCCTTTGACAGGCGAGAGCATTTT	CASSEAFDRREHF
TRBV7-2	TRBJ2-7	NA	TRBD2	TGTGCCAGCAGCTTACTGGGGACTAGCGGCTACGAGCAGTACTTC	CASSLLGTSGYEQYF
TRBV5-1	TRBJ2-5	NA	NA	TGCGCCAGCAGCCCGGGATCGACCCAAGAGACCCAGTACTTC	CASSPGSTQETQYF
TRBV28	TRBJ1-2	NA	TRBD1	TGTGCCAGCAGTTTATCGGGGGGACAGGTCTACACCTTC	CASSLSGGQVYTF
TRBV25-1	TRBJ2-1	NA	TRBD2	TGTGCCAGCAGTGAACTAGCGGGAGTCTATGAGCAGTTCTTC	CASSELAGVYEQFF
TRBV4-3	TRBJ1-2	NA	NA	TGCGCCAGCAGCCCAGAAGGGGCCCGGGACTATGGCTACACCTTC	CASSPEGARDYGYTF
TRBV5-4	TRBJ2-1	NA	TRBD2	TGTGCCAGCAGCCTCCCGGGACTAGCGGGCAATGAGCAGTTCTTC	CASSLPGLAGNEQFF
TRBV4-1	TRBJ2-3	NA	NA	TGCGCCAGCAGCCAAGAACTCGCGGGTACAACAGATACGCAGTATTTT	CASSQELAGTTDTQYF
TRBV11-2	TRBJ1-1	NA	NA	TGTGCCAGCAGCTTGGCGGCAGCCTACACTGAAGCTTTCTTT	CASSLAAAYTEAFF
TRBV2	TRBJ2-7	NA	NA	TGTGCCAGCAGGGGGGGAGCGGCCCCCTACGAGCAGTACTTC	CASRGGAAPYEQYF
TRBV28	TRBJ1-5	NA	NA	TGTGCCAGCAGTCTCCATCAGCCCCAGCATTTT	CASSLHQPQHF
TRBV6-6	TRBJ2-5	NA	TRBD2	TGTGCCAGCAGATCAGGACTAGCGGGAGAGACCCAGTACTTC	CASRSGLAGETQYF
TRBV5-1	TRBJ1-1	NA	NA	TGCGCCAGCAGCTTTGCGGGGACAAGGGACACTGAAGCTTTCTTT	CASSFAGTRDTEAFF
TRBV15	TRBJ1-1	NA	TRBD1	TGTGCCACCAGCCAGGACAGGGGGCGGACTGAAGCTTTCTTT	CATSQDRGRTEAFF
TRBV5-1	TRBJ1-2	NA	NA	TGCGCCAGCAGCCAAAGACAAAACTATGGCTACACCTTC	CASSQRQNYGYTF
TRBV23-1	TRBJ1-1	NA	NA	TGCGCCAGCAGTCAATCCCGGAGGACGAACACTGAAGCTTTCTTT	CASSQSRRTNTEAFF
TRBV7-6	TRBJ2-2	NA	NA	TGTGCCAGCAGCTTCCAACGGGCGGGGACCGGGGAGCTGTTTTTT	CASSFQRAGTGELFF